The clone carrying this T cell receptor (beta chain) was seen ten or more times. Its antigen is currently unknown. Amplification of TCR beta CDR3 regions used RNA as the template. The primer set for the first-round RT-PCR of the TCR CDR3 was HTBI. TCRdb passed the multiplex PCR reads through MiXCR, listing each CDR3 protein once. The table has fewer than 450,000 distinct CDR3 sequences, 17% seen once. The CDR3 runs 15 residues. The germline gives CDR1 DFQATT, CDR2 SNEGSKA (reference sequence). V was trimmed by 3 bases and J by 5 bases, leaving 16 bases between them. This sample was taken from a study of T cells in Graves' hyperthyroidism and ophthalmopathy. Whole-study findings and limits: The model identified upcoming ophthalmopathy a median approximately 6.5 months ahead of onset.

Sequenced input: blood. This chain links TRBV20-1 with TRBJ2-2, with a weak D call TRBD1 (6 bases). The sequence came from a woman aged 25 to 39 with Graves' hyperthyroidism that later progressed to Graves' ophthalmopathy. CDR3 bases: TGCAGTGCTAGCCGAGGGGGACCCACTACCGGGGAGCTGTTTTTT. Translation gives CSASRGGPTTGELFF.